The clone carrying this TCR beta chain was detected only a few times. Its antigen is unidentified. Noted time point: persistent/refractory GD, antithyroid drugs over 5 years with positive TRAb. From RNA extracted from PBMCs, the TCR library was made. Both iRepertoire HTBI primers and Arm-PCR of CDR3 regions were used to build the TCR beta libraries. In TCRdb, the multiplex PCR reads were re-called with MiXCR into one record per CDR3 protein. The sample records hundreds of thousands of distinct CDR3 sequences, 21% being singletons. V dropped 0 bases and J dropped 2; count of bases not matched to a gene: 13. The CDR3 is 19 amino acids. CDR1 and CDR2 from the germline V gene are SGHRS and YFSETQ. The data derive from a study of regulatory T cells in long-lasting Graves disease. Findings and limits, study-wide: Persistent Graves' patients showed reduced TCR diversity versus newly diagnosed patients.

The clonotype was recovered from a female donor with Graves disease. The chain is built from TRBV5-1 and TRBJ2-2, with 7 bases identical to TRBD1. The sequences come from peripheral blood mononuclear cells (PBMCs), collected when the disease was refractory, from a patient treated with antithyroid drugs. The CDR3 loop is CASSLASPGTASNTGELFF. The CDR3 DNA sequence: TGCGCCAGCAGCTTGGCGAGTCCTGGGACAGCCTCTAACACCGGGGAGCTGTTTTTT. Combining the CDR3 with reference TRBV5-1 and TRBJ2-2 gives the whole variable domain KAGVTQTPRYLIKTRGQQVTLSCSPISGHRSVSWYQQTPGQGLQFLFEYFSETQRNKGNFPGRFSGRQFSNSRSEMNVSTLELGDSALYLCASSLASPGTASNTGELFFGEGSRLTVL.